What follows is one T cell receptor beta chain and its context. This sample stems from a study of blood T cells in healthy people across ages. Next came a second PCR, run for about 7 to 12 cycles, which used a sample-barcoded 5' primer along with a J-beta primer mix. MiXCR, applied by TCRdb to the 5' RACE reads, yields one record per CDR3 protein. There are about 1,400,000 distinct CDR3 sequences in the sample; roughly 59% occur only once, and over 6.5% lies in the top ten. Trimming removed 1 base from V and 1 base from J, with 11 bases in between. The germline gives CDR1 MGHDK, CDR2 SYGVNS. The CDR3 length is 16 residues.

Sequences were obtained from blood. The TCR sequence derives from a man aged 18-30 years in good health. The rearrangement links TRBV25-1 to TRBJ2-1, with D maybe TRBD2 (5 bases). CDR3 amino acids: CASSEFTGKSYNEQFF. CDR3 nucleotide sequence: TGTGCCAGCAGTGAATTCACGGGGAAGTCCTACAATGAGCAGTTCTTC.